One sample yielded the 29 T cell receptor beta chains listed below, sequenced in a study of shared clonotypes between healthy human individuals. The table came from immunoSEQ multiplex PCR; TCRdb's copy has only in-frame clones and leaves some out. The sample consists of around 2.1 million clones, approximately 96% of them appearing once. The sample was naive CD4+ T cells sorted from blood. Subset in this sample: CD45RA+ positively selected. Receptors were obtained from a man aged 18 to 35 in good health.

The J gene is TRBJ2-6, the V gene TRBV5-4; D remains unclear. V was trimmed by 7 bases and J by 1 base, leaving 3 bases between them. Germline V lookup: CDR1 SGHNT, CDR2 YYREEE (reference sequence). This CDR3 has 12 residues. CDR3 nucleotide sequence: TGTGCCAGCGGGTCTGGGGCCAACGTCCTGACTTTC. Its protein product is CASGSGANVLTF. Complete variable domain (other parts from reference TRBV5-4 and TRBJ2-6): ETGVTQSPTHLIKTRGQQVTLRCSSQSGHNTVSWYQQALGQGPQFIFQYYREEENGRGNFPPRFSGLQFPNYSSELNVNALELDDSALYLCASGSGANVLTFGAGSRLTVL.

In its sample, this clone was seen once. The gene calls are TRBV5-1 and TRBJ2-5; perhaps TRBD2 as D (5 bases). Germline CDR1 is SGHRS and CDR2 is YFSETQ. V shed 0 bases and J shed 0 bases, with 6 bases lying between them. This CDR3 region has 14 residues. CDR3 DNA: TGCGCCAGCAGCTTGGAGCGGAACCAAGAGACCCAGTACTTC. Translation gives CASSLERNQETQYF.

This clone was recorded only once. Additional DNA sequences in this sample encode the identical CDR3. The V and J genes are TRBV6-5 and TRBJ2-1; 10 nucleotides match TRBD2. Germline V gene lookup returns CDR1 MNHEY and CDR2 SVGAGI. This CDR3 is built from 15 residues. Losses at the gene ends were 6 bases for V and 4 bases for J; bases not matched to a gene: 6. The CDR3 DNA follows: TGTGCCAGCAGCTTAGGACTAGCGGCTTACAATGAGCAGTTCTTC. As protein: CASSLGLAAYNEQFF.

J is TRBJ1-2 and V is TRBV7-2, with TRBD1 matching 11 bases. The CDR3 has 15 residues. The J segment lost 8 bases and the V segment lost 5 bases, leaving 10 bases of the junction unmatched. Germline CDR1 is SGHTA and CDR2 is FQGNSA. DNA for the CDR3: TGTGCCAGCAGCCCTCAGATGGGACAGGGGGACGGCTACACCTTC. This sequence encodes CASSPQMGQGDGYTF.

The chain has TRBV9 and TRBJ2-1; 14 bases are shared with TRBD2. In germline, CDR1 is SGDLS, CDR2 YYNGEE. CDR3 size: 15 residues. With V trimmed by 4 bases and J by 9 bases, 6 bases remained unmatched. The CDR3 DNA follows: TGTGCCAGCAGCCTGGGACTAGCGGGAGCGGGTGAGCAGTTCTTC. Its protein product is CASSLGLAGAGEQFF.

The rearrangement joins TRBV5-1 to TRBJ2-5, with a weak D call TRBD1 (6 bases). The CDR3 has 16 amino acids. Trimming removed 1 base at V and 1 base at J, with 14 bases between. The germline gives CDR1 SGHRS, CDR2 YFSETQ. The chain's CDR3 is CASSLTGFGPQETQYF. The CDR3 DNA sequence: TGCGCCAGCAGCTTGACAGGGTTTGGACCCCAAGAGACCCAGTACTTC. Full variable domain (rest looked up from reference TRBV5-1 and TRBJ2-5): KAGVTQTPRYLIKTRGQQVTLSCSPISGHRSVSWYQQTPGQGLQFLFEYFSETQRNKGNFPGRFSGRQFSNSRSEMNVSTLELGDSALYLCASSLTGFGPQETQYFGPGTRLLVL.

This chain uses TRBV18 with TRBJ1-6, with D possibly matching TRBD1 (6 bases). The CDR3 has 13 amino acids. V lost 5 bases to trimming and J lost 8 bases, with 10 bases between them. The V gene's germline CDR1 is KGHSH and CDR2 LQKENI. CDR3 protein: CASSGQRDSPLHF. CDR3 DNA sequence: TGTGCCAGCTCAGGACAGAGAGATTCACCCCTCCACTTT.

Note on this clone: The same CDR3 can be traced to other DNA sequences in this sample. This chain connects TRBV4-1 to TRBJ2-5; TRBD1 might be the D (5 bases). V was pared by 3 bases and J by 0 bases, with 11 bases between. CDR1 and CDR2 from the germline V gene are MGHRA and YSYEKL. The CDR3 has 15 residues. The CDR3 protein is CASSQPDRDQETQYF. In nucleotides, the CDR3 is TGCGCCAGCAGCCAGCCCGACAGAGACCAAGAGACCCAGTACTTC.

The chain recombines TRBV30 with TRBJ1-2; D unclear. This CDR3 comprises 13 residues. The V and J ends lost 0 bases and 11 bases respectively, with 16 bases between them. Germline V gene lookup returns CDR1 GTSNPN and CDR2 SVGIG (reference sequence). The CDR3: CAWSVRSGSRYTF. Here the CDR3 DNA reads TGTGCCTGGAGTGTACGATCGGGTTCTAGATACACCTTC.

This rearrangement joins TRBV9 to TRBJ2-7; 8 bases match TRBD1. Germline V gene lookup returns CDR1 SGDLS and CDR2 YYNGEE. With V trimmed by 0 bases and J by 4 bases, 6 bases remained unmatched. CDR3 length: 15 amino acids. CDR3 protein: CASSVEDREWYEQYF. CDR3 DNA: TGTGCCAGCAGCGTAGAGGACAGGGAATGGTACGAGCAGTACTTC. Supplemented by reference TRBV9 and TRBJ2-7, the full variable domain reads DSGVTQTPKHLITATGQRVTLRCSPRSGDLSVYWYQQSLDQGLQFLIQYYNGEERAKGNILERFSAQQFPDLHSELNLSSLELGDSALYFCASSVEDREWYEQYFGPGTRLTVT.

The chain links TRBV25-1 to TRBJ2-3; D is unclear. CDR3 length: 17 residues. Germline V gene sequence: CDR1 MGHDK, CDR2 SYGVNS. V lost 2 bases to trimming and J lost 1 base, with 16 bases between them. The CDR3 DNA reads TGTGCCAGCAGTGAAAGCTCGTTCGGAAGGGGCACAGATACGCAGTATTTT. The encoded protein is CASSESSFGRGTDTQYF.

Of note for this clone: Other nucleotide sequences from this sample produce the same CDR3. This sequence joins TRBV19 and TRBJ1-1; the D is unclear. Germline V gene data show CDR1 as LNHDA and CDR2 as SQIVND (reference sequence). This CDR3 is 14 amino acids long. Trimming cost V 3 bases and J 1 base, with 9 bases left between them. The CDR3 here is CASSIGTTNTEAFF. In DNA, the CDR3 is TGTGCCAGTAGTATCGGAACTACGAACACTGAAGCTTTCTTT.

The chain joins TRBV18 to TRBJ1-6, with TRBD1 identical over 9 bases. V dropped 6 bases and J dropped 5; count of bases not matched to a gene: 8. CDR3 size: 16 residues. CDR1 KGHSH and CDR2 LQKENI come from the germline V gene. The CDR3 coding sequence is TGTGCCAGCTCCCACGGACAGGGGACCAATAATTCACCCCTCCACTTT. It specifies CASSHGQGTNNSPLHF.

The CDR3 sequence: CASSLDWADNHEQYF. The CDR3 DNA is TGCGCCAGCAGCTTGGACTGGGCCGACAATCACGAGCAGTACTTC. The gene calls are TRBV5-1 and TRBJ2-7; D not certain. The V and J ends lost 0 bases and 5 bases respectively, with 15 bases between them. Germline V gene lookup returns CDR1 SGHRS and CDR2 YFSETQ. The CDR3 totals 15 residues.

V is TRBV19 and J is TRBJ2-1; no clear D gene. The CDR3 consists of 13 residues. Germline V gene data show CDR1 as LNHDA and CDR2 as SQIVND (reference sequence). The V end was cut by 8 bases, the J end by 0 bases, with 8 bases between. In DNA, the CDR3 is TGTGCCAGTGGGCAGAGCTCCTACAATGAGCAGTTCTTC. Its translation: CASGQSSYNEQFF.

V and J are TRBV28 and TRBJ2-5; D not resolved. Trimming cost V 3 bases and J 5 bases, with 10 bases left between them. This CDR3 comprises 13 residues. Germline lookup yields CDR1 MDHEN and CDR2 SYDVKM. CDR3 DNA sequence: TGTGCCAGCAGTTTCGAAGAAAGGGAGACCCAGTACTTC. Encoded protein: CASSFEERETQYF.

This clone was observed a single time. This rearrangement joins TRBV5-1 to TRBJ2-2; TRBD1 agrees at 9 bases. CDR3 length equals 15 residues. Trimming at V came to 4 bases and at J to 6 bases, leaving 7 bases not matched to a gene. CDR1 is SGHRS and CDR2 is YFSETQ in the germline V gene. The CDR3 loop reads CASSLGQGNPGELFF. The CDR3 DNA reads as TGCGCCAGCAGCCTGGGACAGGGAAATCCCGGGGAGCTGTTTTTT. Full variable domain (remainder filled in from reference TRBV5-1 and TRBJ2-2): KAGVTQTPRYLIKTRGQQVTLSCSPISGHRSVSWYQQTPGQGLQFLFEYFSETQRNKGNFPGRFSGRQFSNSRSEMNVSTLELGDSALYLCASSLGQGNPGELFFGEGSRLTVL.

This rearrangement joins TRBV6-5 to TRBJ2-1; D might be TRBD2 (5 bases). The CDR3 contains 15 residues. Germline V CDR1 and CDR2: MNHEY, SVGAGI. Trimming cost V 4 bases and J 7 bases, with 17 bases left between them. The CDR3: CASSFLTAVGNEQFF. The CDR3 DNA follows: TGTGCCAGCAGTTTCTTAACAGCGGTCGGGAATGAGCAGTTCTTC.

This chain connects TRBV5-8 to TRBJ1-2, with D unresolved. Germline V gene data show CDR1 as SGHTS and CDR2 as YDEGEE. The CDR3 consists of 11 residues. Trimming left V 1 base short and J 8 bases short, with 6 bases between. DNA for the CDR3: TGTGCCAGCAGCTTGACGGCGGGCTACACCTTC. Protein sequence: CASSLTAGYTF. The whole variable domain, filled in from reference TRBV5-8 and TRBJ1-2, reads EAGVTQSPTHLIKTRGQQATLRCSPISGHTSVYWYQQALGLGLQFLLWYDEGEERNRGNFPPRFSGRQFPNYSSELNVNALELEDSALYLCASSLTAGYTFGSGTRLTVV.

The chain carries TRBV10-1 and TRBJ2-3, with TRBD1 as a possible D gene (5 bases). Germline CDR1 and CDR2: WNHNN and SYGVQD (reference sequence). This CDR3 region has 14 residues. Trimming removed 3 bases at V and 2 bases at J, with 9 bases between. In nucleotides, the CDR3 is TGCGCCAGCAGTGAAGGGGTTTTCACAGATACGCAGTATTTT. It codes for CASSEGVFTDTQYF.

The V call is TRBV11-2, the J call TRBJ1-2; D unclear. Germline V gives CDR1 SGHAT, CDR2 FQNNGV. Deletions cut 5 bases from V and 4 bases from J, with 8 bases between. This CDR3 has 12 residues. CDR3 nucleotides: TGTGCCAGCAGCCAGGACGGCTATGGCTACACCTTC. As protein: CASSQDGYGYTF. The whole variable domain, remainder taken from reference TRBV11-2 and TRBJ1-2, is EAGVAQSPRYKIIEKRQSVAFWCNPISGHATLYWYQQILGQGPKLLIQFQNNGVVDDSQLPKDRFSAERLKGVDSTLKIQPAKLEDSAVYLCASSQDGYGYTFGSGTRLTVV.

The chain links TRBV6-5 to TRBJ2-3; tentatively, D is TRBD1 or TRBD2 (5 bases each). The CDR3 spans 15 residues. Deletions cut 7 bases from V and 3 bases from J, with 17 bases between. Germline-derived CDR1 and CDR2 are MNHEY and SVGAGI. The CDR3 region has the DNA TGTGCCAGCAAAAGGGGACCATCAGGGACAGATACGCAGTATTTT. This gives the protein CASKRGPSGTDTQYF.

The chain is built from TRBV6-5 and TRBJ2-7; 9 positions agree with TRBD1. CDR1 is MNHEY and CDR2 is SVGAGI in the germline V gene. The length of the CDR3 is 14 residues. The V gene end was trimmed by 5 bases and the J gene end by 3 bases; junction bases not matched to a gene: 5. The CDR3 DNA follows: TGTGCCAGCAGTGCGACAGGGGGAGGCTACGAGCAGTACTTC. Translation: CASSATGGGYEQYF.

This sequence joins TRBV5-1 and TRBJ1-3, with 9 positions matching TRBD1. CDR3 length: 15 residues. With V trimmed by 4 bases and J by 7 bases, 9 bases remained unmatched. Germline values: CDR1 SGHRS, CDR2 YFSETQ. CDR3 sequence: CASSQGTGKSNTIYF. The CDR3 nucleotides read TGCGCCAGCAGCCAAGGGACAGGGAAGAGTAACACCATATATTTT.

Of note for this clone: The sample has other DNA sequences that encode this CDR3 too. This chain uses TRBV5-1 with TRBJ2-5, with D perhaps being TRBD1 or TRBD2 (5 bases each). V lost 4 bases to trimming and J lost 2 bases, with 12 bases between them. Germline V gene lookup returns CDR1 SGHRS and CDR2 YFSETQ. The CDR3 runs 14 residues. CDR3 nucleotides: TGCGCCAGCAGCCCGGGGACGGCACAAGAGACCCAGTACTTC. It encodes CASSPGTAQETQYF.

Concerning this clone: Other DNA sequences in the sample encode the same CDR3. The V gene is TRBV29-1, the J gene TRBJ2-7; no definite D call. Trimming removed 5 bases from V and 1 base from J, with 6 bases in between. The CDR3 consists of 11 residues. The germline gives CDR1 SQVTM, CDR2 ANQGSEA. The CDR3, as DNA: TGCAGCGTTAGACAATCCTACGAGCAGTACTTC. This sequence encodes CSVRQSYEQYF.

The chain recombines TRBV30 with TRBJ2-3, with a possible D match to TRBD2 (5 bases). The CDR3 loop spans 16 amino acids. V lost 1 base to trimming and J lost 4 bases, with 18 bases between them. CDR1 and CDR2 (germline): GTSNPN, SVGIG (reference sequence). The DNA of the CDR3 is TGTGCCTGGAGTGCCCCGTTGTGGCGGGTCCCAGATACGCAGTATTTT. Residues: CAWSAPLWRVPDTQYF.

As concerns this clone: Other DNA sequences in this sample translate to the same CDR3. The chain uses TRBV9 and TRBJ2-7; 7 bases match TRBD2. Germline V lookup: CDR1 SGDLS, CDR2 YYNGEE. The CDR3 runs 15 residues. The J segment lost 0 bases and the V segment lost 0 bases, leaving 3 bases of the junction unmatched. This CDR3 is CASSVEGGSSYEQYF. CDR3 nucleotide sequence: TGTGCCAGCAGCGTAGAGGGCGGGAGCTCCTACGAGCAGTACTTC.

Points on this clone: Distinct nucleotide sequences in the sample also encode this CDR3. The chain uses TRBV2 and TRBJ2-3; D remains unclear. Germline CDR1 and CDR2: SNHLY and FYNNEI. With 2 bases removed from V and 6 bases from J, the gap between germline ends came to 6 bases. There are 12 residues in the CDR3. The CDR3 here is CASSEQTDTQYF. For the CDR3, the DNA is TGTGCCAGCAGTGAACAGACCGATACGCAGTATTTT.